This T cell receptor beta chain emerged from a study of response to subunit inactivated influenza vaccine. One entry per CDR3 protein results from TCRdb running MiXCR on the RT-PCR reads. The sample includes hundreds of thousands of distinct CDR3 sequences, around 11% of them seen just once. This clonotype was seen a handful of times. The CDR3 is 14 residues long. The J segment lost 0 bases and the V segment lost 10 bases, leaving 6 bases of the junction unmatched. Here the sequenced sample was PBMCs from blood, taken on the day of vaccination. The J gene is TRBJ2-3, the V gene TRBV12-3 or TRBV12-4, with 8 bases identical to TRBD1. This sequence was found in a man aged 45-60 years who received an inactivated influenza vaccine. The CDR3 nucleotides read TGTGCCATCAACAGGGGGATTAGCACAGATACGCAGTATTTT. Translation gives CAINRGISTDTQYF.